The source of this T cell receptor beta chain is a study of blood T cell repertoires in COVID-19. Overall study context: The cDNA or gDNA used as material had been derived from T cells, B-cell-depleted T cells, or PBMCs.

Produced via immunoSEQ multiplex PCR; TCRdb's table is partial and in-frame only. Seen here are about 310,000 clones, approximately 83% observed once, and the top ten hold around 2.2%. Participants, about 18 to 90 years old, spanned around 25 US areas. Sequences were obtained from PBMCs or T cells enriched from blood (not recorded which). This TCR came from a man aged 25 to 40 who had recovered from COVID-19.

CDR3 sequence (DNA): TGTGCCAGCAGCTTCCCGCCCGGGACTAGCTTAATCCAAGAGACCCAGTACTTC. As protein: CASSFPPGTSLIQETQYF. V and J are TRBV11-2 and TRBJ2-5; 9 bases are shared with TRBD2. The CDR3 runs to 18 residues. Germline V gene lookup returns CDR1 SGHAT and CDR2 FQNNGV. V lost 3 bases to trimming and J lost 1 base; unmatched junction nucleotides: 12.